The 21 T cell receptor beta chains given below trace back to one sample, sequenced in a study of blood T cell repertoires in COVID-19. The data were produced by immunoSEQ multiplex PCR, yet TCRdb's version contains in-frame clones alone and is incomplete. Among about 230,000 clones listed, about four fifths were seen once. The sequencing input was peripheral blood. These receptors all come from a woman over 75 with COVID-19, enrolled during active disease.

The chain recombines TRBV4-2 with TRBJ2-1, with 10 nucleotides matching TRBD2. Trimming removed 0 bases from V and 7 bases from J; junction bases left unmatched: 9. The CDR3 is made up of 17 amino acids. Germline assignment: CDR1 LGHNA and CDR2 YNFKEQ. The CDR3 DNA reads as TGTGCCAGCAGCCAAGATCTTCTAGCTAGCGGGAGTAATGAGCAGTTCTTC. Translating gives CASSQDLLASGSNEQFF.

The chain links TRBV10-3 to TRBJ1-6; D is ambiguous. Germline loops: CDR1 ENHRY, CDR2 SYGVKD. The V end was cut by 6 bases, the J end by 7 bases, with 10 bases between. The CDR3 runs 13 residues. This CDR3 is CAIRRELNSPLHF. The CDR3 nucleotides are TGTGCCATCAGGCGGGAACTGAATTCACCCCTCCACTTT.

The rearrangement links TRBV6-5 to TRBJ1-2, with a tentative D call TRBD1 (5 bases). CDR1 and CDR2 from the germline V gene are MNHEY and SVGAGI. This CDR3 is built from 16 residues. The V and J ends lost 0 bases and 2 bases respectively, with 13 bases between them. The CDR3 nucleotides read TGTGCCAGCAGTTACTCGATTTTTCGGGGGAACTATGGCTACACCTTC. It encodes CASSYSIFRGNYGYTF.

The chain links TRBV10-2 to TRBJ1-1; 8 bases align to TRBD1. The CDR3 consists of 13 residues. The germline gives CDR1 WSHSY, CDR2 SAAADI. The ends lost 7 bases at V and 6 bases at J; junction bases unmatched: 7. CDR3 DNA sequence: TGCGCCAGCATTTCGGACAGGGATGCTGAAGCTTTCTTT. It is translated as CASISDRDAEAFF.

To note about this clone: One end of the junction fails to match germline, which may point to a read error. The same CDR3 is also encoded by other DNA sequences in this sample. The chain joins TRBV3-1 (or the pseudogene TRBV3-2) to TRBJ1-2; tentative D call: TRBD1 (6 bases). The CDR3 contains 14 residues. Germline lookup yields CDR1 LGHDT and CDR2 YNNKEL (reference sequence). CDR3 protein: CASSWMGQRGGYTF. CDR3 in DNA: TGCGCCAGCAGCTGGATGGGACAACGGGGTGGCTACACCTTC.

This chain uses TRBV4-1 with TRBJ1-2; D uncertain. Germline assignment: CDR1 MGHRA and CDR2 YSYEKL. The CDR3 is 17 residues long. Trimming stripped 1 base from V and 6 bases from J, with 21 bases between. CDR3 loop: CASSQGYTRAGRDGYTF. CDR3 nucleotide sequence: TGCGCCAGCAGCCAAGGGTACACTCGTGCGGGTCGGGATGGCTACACCTTC.

The chain employs TRBV30 and TRBJ2-1; 11 positions match TRBD2. The CDR3 loop spans 14 amino acids. V gave up 4 bases and J gave up 6 bases; unmatched junction bases: 5. Per germline, CDR1 GTSNPN and CDR2 SVGIG (reference sequence). In DNA, the CDR3 is TGTGCCTGGATCGTAGCGGGGGGGACCAATGAGCAGTTCTTC. Its translation: CAWIVAGGTNEQFF.

This clone appeared a single time. This rearrangement joins TRBV9 to TRBJ2-5; the match to TRBD2 covers 13 bases. The CDR3 totals 15 residues. Germline V CDR1 and CDR2: SGDLS, YYNGEE. The trim removed 4 bases at V and 5 bases at J, leaving 5 bases unmatched. CDR3 in amino acids: CASSPGTSGAETQYF. CDR3 DNA: TGTGCCAGCAGCCCCGGGACTAGCGGGGCGGAGACCCAGTACTTC.

The chain carries TRBV9 and TRBJ1-5; a possible D gene is TRBD1 (5 bases). This CDR3 is 15 amino acids long. Trimming removed 0 bases at V and 2 bases at J, with 9 bases between. From germline, CDR1 is SGDLS and CDR2 YYNGEE. The DNA for the CDR3 is TGTGCCAGCAGCGTAGGGCAGGGCGGCAATCAGCCCCAGCATTTT. Translating gives CASSVGQGGNQPQHF.

V usage is TRBV5-1 and J usage is TRBJ1-5, with D possibly being TRBD1 (6 bases). V dropped 2 bases and J dropped 7 bases, with 10 bases sitting between them. The CDR3 totals 13 residues. Germline V gene data show CDR1 as SGHRS and CDR2 as YFSETQ. CDR3 sequence: CASSLQGGQPQHF. CDR3 coding DNA: TGCGCCAGCAGCTTACAGGGTGGACAGCCCCAGCATTTT.

The chain recombines TRBV3-1 (or the pseudogene TRBV3-2) with TRBJ2-5; D is perhaps TRBD2 (6 bases). The CDR3 runs to 12 residues. Germline-derived CDR1 and CDR2 are LGHDT and YNNKEL (reference sequence). Trimming took 0 bases from V and 13 from J, leaving 12 bases between them. The CDR3 bases are TGTGCCAGCAGCCAAGATCAACGGGAGACGTACTTC. Translation gives CASSQDQRETYF.

The chain recombines TRBV2 with TRBJ1-4; TRBD1 agrees at 8 bases. With 2 bases clipped from V and 9 bases from J, the junction kept 2 bases outside the gene matches. Per germline, CDR1 SNHLY and CDR2 FYNNEI. There are 13 residues in the CDR3. CDR3 residues: CASSEQGAKKLFF. The CDR3 DNA is TGTGCCAGCAGTGAACAGGGGGCAAAAAAACTGTTTTTT.

The rearrangement links TRBV10-3 to TRBJ1-1; D perhaps matches TRBD1 (6 bases). V lost 3 bases and J 6 bases, leaving 8 bases between the germline ends. This CDR3 comprises 12 residues. In germline, CDR1 is ENHRY, CDR2 SYGVKD. The CDR3 sequence is CAISDRGAEAFF. CDR3 DNA: TGTGCCATCAGTGACAGGGGCGCTGAAGCTTTCTTT.

This clone came up a few times. This chain connects TRBV7-9 to TRBJ1-4; 9 positions agree with TRBD1. From germline, CDR1 is SEHNR and CDR2 FQNEAQ (reference sequence). The junction had 8 bases not matched to a gene; V was cut back by 5 bases and J by 7 bases. The CDR3 is 15 amino acids. CDR3 in amino acids: CASSHPGQGGEKLFF. The CDR3, as DNA: TGTGCCAGCAGCCATCCGGGACAGGGAGGTGAAAAACTGTTTTTT. Supplemented by reference TRBV7-9 and TRBJ1-4, the full variable domain reads DTGVSQNPRHKITKRGQNVTFRCDPISEHNRLYWYRQTLGQGPEFLTYFQNEAQLEKSRLLSDRFSAERPKGSFSTLEIQRTEQGDSAMYLCASSHPGQGGEKLFFGSGTQLSVL.

The chain carries TRBV11-2 and TRBJ2-2; no clear D gene. This CDR3 spans 14 amino acids. V lost 3 bases and J lost 4, with 9 bases in between. In germline, CDR1 is SGHAT, CDR2 FQNNGV. DNA for the CDR3: TGTGCCAGCAGCTTCTCCCAGGCCACCGGGGAGCTGTTTTTT. This gives the protein CASSFSQATGELFF.

The chain links TRBV10-3 to TRBJ1-1, with 7 nucleotides matching TRBD1. This CDR3 is 14 amino acids long. CDR1 is ENHRY and CDR2 is SYGVKD in the germline V gene. J gave up 1 base and V 6 bases, and 5 bases lay outside the gene matches. In DNA form, the CDR3 reads TGTGCCATCAGGGGGACAGCTAAGAACACTGAAGCTTTCTTT. Translating it yields CAIRGTAKNTEAFF.

The rearrangement uses TRBV6-6 and TRBJ1-5, with no clear D. The CDR3 is made up of 16 amino acids. The germline V gene has CDR1 MNHNY and CDR2 SVGAGI (reference sequence). Trimming stripped 5 bases from V and 0 bases from J, with 14 bases between. The CDR3 nucleotides read TGTGCCAGCAGTCCCATTTTAGGAGATAGCAATCAGCCCCAGCATTTT. Protein sequence: CASSPILGDSNQPQHF.

The J gene is TRBJ2-3, the V gene TRBV5-1; 11 bases match TRBD2. The CDR3 loop spans 16 amino acids. J was trimmed by 0 bases and V by 3 bases; bases with no gene match: 3. The germline CDR1 and CDR2 sequences are SGHRS and YFSETQ. Here the CDR3 reads CASSSWTSGSTDTQYF. CDR3 coding DNA: TGCGCCAGCAGCTCCTGGACTAGCGGGAGCACAGATACGCAGTATTTT.

The chain is built from TRBV5-1 and TRBJ1-2, with D possibly matching TRBD1 (5 bases). Per the germline V gene, CDR1 is SGHRS and CDR2 is YFSETQ. The CDR3 runs to 15 residues. Trimming took 4 bases from V and 6 from J, leaving 19 bases between them. Written as DNA, the CDR3 is TGCGCCAGCAGCCCCCAGGGTCCCCGGCCCGATGGCTACACCTTC. As protein: CASSPQGPRPDGYTF.

The chain couples TRBV28 to TRBJ1-6, with D possibly matching TRBD1 (5 bases). Germline values: CDR1 MDHEN, CDR2 SYDVKM. V was clipped by 6 bases and J by 10 bases, with 7 bases between them. There are 11 residues in the CDR3. CDR3 protein: CASRGRSPLHF. The CDR3 DNA follows: TGTGCCAGCAGGGGGCGCTCACCCCTCCACTTT.

V and J are TRBV9 and TRBJ1-3, with D uncertain. The ends were cut back, 0 bases at V and 1 base at J, with 11 bases in the middle. CDR1 is SGDLS and CDR2 is YYNGEE in the germline V gene. The CDR3 runs 16 residues. The CDR3 reads CASSVGGSKSGNTIYF. The CDR3 bases are TGTGCCAGCAGCGTAGGCGGATCTAAATCTGGAAACACCATATATTTT.